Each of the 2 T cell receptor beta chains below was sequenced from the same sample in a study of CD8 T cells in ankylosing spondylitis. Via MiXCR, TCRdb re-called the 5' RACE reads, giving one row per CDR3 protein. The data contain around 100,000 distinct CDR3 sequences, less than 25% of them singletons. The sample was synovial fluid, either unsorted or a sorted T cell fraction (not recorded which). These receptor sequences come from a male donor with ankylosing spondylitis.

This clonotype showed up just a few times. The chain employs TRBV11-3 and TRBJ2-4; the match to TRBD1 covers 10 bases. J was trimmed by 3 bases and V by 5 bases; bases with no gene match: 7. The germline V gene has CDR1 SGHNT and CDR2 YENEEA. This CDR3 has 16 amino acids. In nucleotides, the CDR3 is TGTGCCAGCAGCGGGCGGACAGGGGGAGGCAAAAACATTCAGTACTTC. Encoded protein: CASSGRTGGGKNIQYF.

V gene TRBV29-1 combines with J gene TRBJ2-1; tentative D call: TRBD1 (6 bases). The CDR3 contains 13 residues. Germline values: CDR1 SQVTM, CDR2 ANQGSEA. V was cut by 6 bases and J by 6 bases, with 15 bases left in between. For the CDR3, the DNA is TGCAGCGTGAGGGGGATTCGAGGCAATGAGCAGTTCTTC. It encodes CSVRGIRGNEQFF.